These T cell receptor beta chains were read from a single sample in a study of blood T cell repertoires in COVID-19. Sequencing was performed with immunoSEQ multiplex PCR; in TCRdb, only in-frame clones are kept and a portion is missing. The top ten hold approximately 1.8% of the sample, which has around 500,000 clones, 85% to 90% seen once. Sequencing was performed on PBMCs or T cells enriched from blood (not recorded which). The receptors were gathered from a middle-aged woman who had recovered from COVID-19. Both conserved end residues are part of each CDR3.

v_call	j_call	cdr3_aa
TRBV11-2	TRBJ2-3	CASSSRLAGGWDTQYF
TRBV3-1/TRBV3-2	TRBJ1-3	CASSQVRGGTSSGNTIYF
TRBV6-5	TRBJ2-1	CASSYSYRGHEQFF
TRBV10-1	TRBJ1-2	CASSESRGRTEGYTF
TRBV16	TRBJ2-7	CASSQGPPPTYEQYF
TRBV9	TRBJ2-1	CASSVVGGVASGRAGGLSEQFF
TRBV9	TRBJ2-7	CASSFRTGGGYEQYF
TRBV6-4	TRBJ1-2	CASYRGLVYYGYTF
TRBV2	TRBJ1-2	CASSQVGRGYGYTF
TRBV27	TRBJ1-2	CASSLRTGGGYGYTF
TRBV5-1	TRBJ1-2	CASRYDRADGYTF
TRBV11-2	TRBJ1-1	CASGRDRGYTEAFF
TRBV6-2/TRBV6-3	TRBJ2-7	CASSLIRDEQYF
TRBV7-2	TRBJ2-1	CASSNRGHSSYNEQFF
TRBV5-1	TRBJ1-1	CASSLGTGMNTEAFF
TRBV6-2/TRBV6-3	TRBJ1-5	CASSFTNQPQHF
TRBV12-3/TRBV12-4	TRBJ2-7	CASRGQNYEQYF
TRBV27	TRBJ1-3	CASSSRKTGNYSGNTIYF
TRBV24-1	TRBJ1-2	CATSDRDRELYGYTF
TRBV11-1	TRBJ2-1	CASRRDTYNEQFF
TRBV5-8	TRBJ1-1	CASSPGTGETEAFF
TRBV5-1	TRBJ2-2	CASSIYRDTGELFF
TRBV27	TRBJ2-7	CASSLLPDRDYEQYF
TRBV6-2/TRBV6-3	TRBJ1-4	CASSQYLTGSTEKLFF
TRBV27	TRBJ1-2	CASSLKGVGAFYYYGYTF
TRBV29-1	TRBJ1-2	CSASRVSGTGIYGYTF
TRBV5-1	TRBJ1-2	CASSLGDNNYGYTF
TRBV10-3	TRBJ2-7	CAISEWGHGSPREQYF
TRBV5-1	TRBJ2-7	CASSPTPGERVSEQYF
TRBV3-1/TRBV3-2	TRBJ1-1	CASSQGSTSYTEAFF
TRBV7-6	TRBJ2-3	CASSLDWASGRTDTQYF
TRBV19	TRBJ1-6	CASSTLDRDASPLHF
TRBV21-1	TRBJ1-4	CASTLTPAREDEKLFF
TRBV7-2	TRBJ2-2	CASSTRRLAGTIVTGELFF
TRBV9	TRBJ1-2	CASSDLIRGYGYTF
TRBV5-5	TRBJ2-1	CASSSDYLYNEQFF
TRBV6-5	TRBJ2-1	CASSYTGQGLIDEQFF
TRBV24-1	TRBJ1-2	CATSDYRFNYGYTF
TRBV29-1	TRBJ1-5	CSVVGSSGEPQHF